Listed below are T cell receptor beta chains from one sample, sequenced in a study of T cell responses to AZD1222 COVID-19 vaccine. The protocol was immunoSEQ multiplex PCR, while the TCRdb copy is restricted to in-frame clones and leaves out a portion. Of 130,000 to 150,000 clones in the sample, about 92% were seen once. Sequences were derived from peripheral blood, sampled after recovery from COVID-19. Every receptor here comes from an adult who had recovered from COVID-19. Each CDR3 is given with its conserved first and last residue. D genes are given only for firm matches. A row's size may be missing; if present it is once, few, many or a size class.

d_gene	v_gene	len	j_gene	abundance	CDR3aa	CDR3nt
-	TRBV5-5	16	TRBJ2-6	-	CASSRTVASGANVLTF	TGTGCCAGCAGCCGGACGGTTGCCTCTGGGGCCAACGTCCTGACTTTC
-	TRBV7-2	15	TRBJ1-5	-	CASSPKAWGNQPQHF	TGTGCCAGCAGCCCCAAAGCGTGGGGCAATCAGCCCCAGCATTTT
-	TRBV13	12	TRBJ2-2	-	CASSSEPGELFF	TGTGCCAGCAGCTCAGAGCCCGGGGAGCTGTTTTTT
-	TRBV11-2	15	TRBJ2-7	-	CASSLGRVGGYEQYF	TGTGCCAGCAGCTTAGGACGAGTCGGCGGGTACGAGCAGTACTTC
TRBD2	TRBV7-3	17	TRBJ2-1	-	CASSLTGTSGAYNEQFF	TGTGCCAGCAGCTTAACGGGGACTAGCGGGGCCTACAATGAGCAGTTCTTC
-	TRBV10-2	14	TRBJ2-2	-	CASRRQGEAGELFF	TGCGCCAGCAGGAGACAAGGCGAGGCCGGGGAGCTGTTTTTT
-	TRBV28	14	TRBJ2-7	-	CASSFHGSFYEQYF	TGTGCCAGCAGTTTTCACGGGAGCTTCTACGAGCAGTACTTC
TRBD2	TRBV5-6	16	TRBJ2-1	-	CASRTRHWRGDNEQFF	TGTGCCTCACGCACTCGCCATTGGCGGGGGGACAATGAGCAGTTCTTC
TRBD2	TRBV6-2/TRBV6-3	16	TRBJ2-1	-	CASSLAGPSSYNEQFF	TGTGCCAGCAGCCTAGCGGGGCCTAGCTCCTACAATGAGCAGTTCTTC
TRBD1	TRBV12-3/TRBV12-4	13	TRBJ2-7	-	CASSPADRPGQYF	TGTGCCAGCAGCCCTGCGGACAGGCCAGGGCAGTACTTC
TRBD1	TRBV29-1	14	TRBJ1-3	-	CSAIYGTAGNTIYF	TGCAGCGCCATTTATGGGACAGCTGGAAACACCATATATTTT
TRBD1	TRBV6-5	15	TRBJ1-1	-	CASSYSGTVNTEAFF	TGTGCCAGCAGTTACTCCGGGACAGTGAACACTGAAGCTTTCTTT
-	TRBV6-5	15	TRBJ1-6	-	CASSSQGFGDSPLHF	TGTGCCAGCAGTTCACAGGGTTTTGGGGATTCACCCCTCCACTTT
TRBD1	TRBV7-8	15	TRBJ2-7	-	CASSLAGQGAHEQYF	TGTGCCAGCAGCTTAGCCGGACAGGGGGCCCACGAGCAGTACTTC
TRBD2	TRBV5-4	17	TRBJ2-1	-	CASSFYPTGGFYNEQFF	TGTGCCAGCAGCTTCTATCCTACGGGAGGGTTTTACAATGAGCAGTTCTTC
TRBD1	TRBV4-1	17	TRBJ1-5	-	CASSQDGQVYSNQPQHF	TGCGCCAGCAGCCAAGATGGACAGGTTTATAGCAATCAGCCCCAGCATTTT
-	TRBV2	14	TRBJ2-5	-	CASSARPSVETQYF	TGTGCCAGCAGTGCACGGCCGTCGGTTGAGACCCAGTACTTC
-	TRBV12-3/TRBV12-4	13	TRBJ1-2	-	CASTVTGGYGYTF	TGTGCCAGCACCGTCACCGGGGGTTATGGCTACACCTTC
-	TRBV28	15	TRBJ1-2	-	CASSPGMEKGYGYTF	TGTGCCAGCAGTCCGGGGATGGAGAAGGGCTATGGCTACACCTTC
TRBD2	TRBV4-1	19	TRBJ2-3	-	CASSQLGLAGGSSTDTQYF	TGCGCCAGCAGCCAGCTAGGACTAGCGGGAGGGTCTAGCACAGATACGCAGTATTTT
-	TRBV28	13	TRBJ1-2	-	CASSASRGNGYTF	TGTGCCAGCAGTGCCTCGAGGGGAAATGGCTACACCTTC
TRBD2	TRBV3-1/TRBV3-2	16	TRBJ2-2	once	CASSQQAGTTHGELFF	TGTGCCAGCAGCCAACAAGCCGGGACTACTCACGGGGAGCTGTTTTTT
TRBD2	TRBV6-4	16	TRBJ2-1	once	CASSATGTSGYNEQFF	TGTGCCAGCAGTGCCACCGGGACTAGCGGTTACAATGAGCAGTTCTTC
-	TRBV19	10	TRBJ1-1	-	CATSGTQAFF	TGTGCCACCTCCGGGACCCAAGCTTTCTTT